The 5 T cell receptor beta chains below come from one sample, sequenced in a study of blood T cells in healthy people across ages. A second 7 to 11 cycle PCR used barcoded and J-beta primers. MiXCR, applied by TCRdb to the 5' RACE reads, yields one record per CDR3 protein. The table lists 950,000 to 1,200,000 distinct CDR3 sequences, roughly two fifths of them singletons. The sample consisted of blood. These receptors were taken from a young man in good health.

The chain couples TRBV7-2 to TRBJ2-4, with D maybe TRBD1 (6 bases). CDR3 length: 16 amino acids. From germline, CDR1 is SGHTA and CDR2 FQGNSA. With 5 bases removed from V and 0 bases from J, the gap between germline ends came to 14 bases. This CDR3 reads CASSPTGNLAKNIQYF. The DNA of the CDR3 is TGTGCCAGCAGCCCTACAGGGAACTTAGCCAAAAACATTCAGTACTTC. The variable domain in full, completed from reference TRBV7-2 and TRBJ2-4, reads GAGVSQSPSNKVTEKGKDVELRCDPISGHTALYWYRQSLGQGLEFLIYFQGNSAPDKSGLPSDRFSAERTGGSVSTLTIQRTQQEDSAVYLCASSPTGNLAKNIQYFGAGTRLSVL.

This clonotype was observed a handful of times. The chain has TRBV20-1 and TRBJ2-1, with D possibly TRBD2 on 5 matching bases. This CDR3 spans 16 amino acids. The V and J ends lost 6 bases and 5 bases respectively, with 23 bases between them. Germline V gives CDR1 DFQATT, CDR2 SNEGSKA (reference sequence). The chain's CDR3 is CSAKSSAGDGNNEQFF. CDR3 bases: TGCAGTGCAAAGTCTTCAGCCGGGGATGGGAACAATGAGCAGTTCTTC.

This clonotype was recorded at least ten times. The J gene is TRBJ1-5, the V gene TRBV10-3; perhaps TRBD1 as D (6 bases). The CDR3 is made up of 15 amino acids. Per the germline V gene, CDR1 is ENHRY and CDR2 is SYGVKD. The ends were cut back, 3 bases at V and 3 bases at J, with 12 bases in the middle. The CDR3 loop is CAISDLTGYNQPQHF. The CDR3 coding sequence is TGTGCCATCAGTGACCTTACAGGGTACAATCAGCCCCAGCATTTT.

Note on this clonotype: A junction boundary mismatches the germline segment, possibly from a read error. The chain employs TRBV9 and TRBJ2-3; tentatively, D is TRBD2 (5 bases). Germline CDR1 reads SGDLS; CDR2 reads YYNGEE. The CDR3 length is 15 residues. This chain's CDR3 is CASSVGLTARDMQYF. The CDR3 coding sequence is TGTGCCAGCAGCGTCGGGCTAACCGCGAGGGATATGCAGTATTTT.

The chain is built from TRBV9 and TRBJ1-2; maybe TRBD1 (5 bases). This CDR3 spans 16 amino acids. Germline CDR1 is SGDLS and CDR2 is YYNGEE. Trimming stripped 0 bases from V and 4 bases from J, with 16 bases between. The CDR3 coding sequence is TGTGCCAGCAGCGTAGGTGACAGTCTACCCCTCTATGGCTACACCTTC. Translating it yields CASSVGDSLPLYGYTF.